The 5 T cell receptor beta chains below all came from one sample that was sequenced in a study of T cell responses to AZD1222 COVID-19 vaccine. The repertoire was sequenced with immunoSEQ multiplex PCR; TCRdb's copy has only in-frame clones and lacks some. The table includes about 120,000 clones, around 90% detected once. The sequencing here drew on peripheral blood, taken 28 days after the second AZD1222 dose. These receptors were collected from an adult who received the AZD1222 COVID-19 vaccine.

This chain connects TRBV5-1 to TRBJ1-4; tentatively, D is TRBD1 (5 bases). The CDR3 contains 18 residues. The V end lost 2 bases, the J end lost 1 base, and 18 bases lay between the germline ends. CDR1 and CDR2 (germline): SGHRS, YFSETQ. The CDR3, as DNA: TGCGCCAGCAGCTTCGTTCTCCGGGACCACAAAACTAATGAAAAACTGTTTTTT. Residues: CASSFVLRDHKTNEKLFF.

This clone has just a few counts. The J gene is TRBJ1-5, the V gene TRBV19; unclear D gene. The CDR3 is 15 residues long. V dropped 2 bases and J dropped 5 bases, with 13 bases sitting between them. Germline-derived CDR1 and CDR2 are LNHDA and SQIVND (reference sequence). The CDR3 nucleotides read TGTGCCAGTAGTATAAAGGCGGGAACGGATCAGCCCCAGCATTTT. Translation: CASSIKAGTDQPQHF.

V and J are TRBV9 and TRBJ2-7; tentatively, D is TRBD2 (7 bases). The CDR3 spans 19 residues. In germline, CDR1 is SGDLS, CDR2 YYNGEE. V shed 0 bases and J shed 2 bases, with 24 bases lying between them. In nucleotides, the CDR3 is TGTGCCAGCAGCGTAGATCCTAGCGGAATGCCAGGGGCTGCCTACGAGCAGTACTTC. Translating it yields CASSVDPSGMPGAAYEQYF.

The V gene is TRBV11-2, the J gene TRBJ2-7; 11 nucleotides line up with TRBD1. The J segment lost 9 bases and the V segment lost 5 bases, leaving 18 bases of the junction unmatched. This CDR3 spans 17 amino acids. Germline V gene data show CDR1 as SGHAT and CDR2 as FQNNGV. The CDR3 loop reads CASSAGTGGMSGRVQYF. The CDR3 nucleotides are TGTGCCAGCAGCGCTGGGACAGGGGGTATGAGCGGGAGAGTGCAGTACTTC.

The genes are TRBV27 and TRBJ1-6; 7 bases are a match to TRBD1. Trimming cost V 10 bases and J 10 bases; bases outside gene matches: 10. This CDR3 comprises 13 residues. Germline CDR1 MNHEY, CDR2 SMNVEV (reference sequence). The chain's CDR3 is CATTGARGSPLHF. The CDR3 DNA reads TGTGCCACTACAGGGGCCCGGGGATCACCCCTCCACTTT.